Listed here are 6 T cell receptor beta chains from one sample, sequenced in a study of blood T cell repertoires in COVID-19. Sequencing was performed with immunoSEQ multiplex PCR; in TCRdb, only in-frame clones are kept and a portion is missing. The table has about 150,000 clones, about 85% seen once. Sequencing input: peripheral blood. Every receptor here comes from a man in his fifties or sixties with COVID-19, enrolled during active disease.

The chain uses TRBV10-3 and TRBJ1-4, with D hard to call. Germline CDR1 reads ENHRY; CDR2 reads SYGVKD. V was trimmed by 5 bases and J by 5 bases, leaving 9 bases between them. CDR3 length: 13 residues. CDR3 loop: CAISRTGNEKLFF. The CDR3 nucleotides read TGTGCCATCAGTCGGACGGGAAATGAAAAACTGTTTTTT.

This sequence joins TRBV5-1 and TRBJ1-1, with D tentatively TRBD1 (6 bases). Germline V gene sequence: CDR1 SGHRS, CDR2 YFSETQ. Between the trimmed V and J ends, which lost 5 bases and 4 bases, there was a span of 18 bases. CDR3 size: 15 residues. The CDR3 is CASRVRTELSTEAFF. The CDR3 DNA reads TGCGCCAGCAGAGTGAGGACAGAGTTATCCACTGAAGCTTTCTTT.

This clone was counted once. The chain links TRBV7-3 to TRBJ2-3; D unclear. The CDR3 runs 14 residues. Deletions cut 5 bases from V and 2 bases from J, with 11 bases between. The germline V gene has CDR1 SGHTA and CDR2 FQGTGA. The CDR3 DNA sequence: TGTGCCAGCAGCCCTGGGCAGTACACAGATACGCAGTATTTT. Translating gives CASSPGQYTDTQYF.

J is TRBJ2-7 and V is TRBV19; 8 bases align to TRBD1. CDR1 LNHDA and CDR2 SQIVND come from the germline V gene (reference sequence). J was trimmed by 2 bases and V by 5 bases; bases with no gene match: 14. The CDR3 loop spans 17 amino acids. The CDR3 is CASSSSTGVGLPYEQYF. Written as DNA, the CDR3 is TGTGCCAGTAGTTCTTCGACAGGGGTCGGTTTGCCCTACGAGCAGTACTTC.

V is TRBV28 and J is TRBJ2-7, with no clear D. The CDR3 sequence is 14 residues long. V lost 2 bases and J 2 bases, leaving 10 bases between the germline ends. Germline CDR1 MDHEN, CDR2 SYDVKM. The CDR3 region has the DNA TGTGCCAGCAGTTTACTGGGCCTAACCTACGAGCAGTACTTC. Residues: CASSLLGLTYEQYF.

The count of this clone is one. The J gene is TRBJ1-5, the V gene TRBV5-5; possible D gene TRBD1, 5 bases. The germline gives CDR1 SGHKS, CDR2 YYEKEE (reference sequence). The CDR3 length is 15 residues. The ends were cut back, 4 bases at V and 9 bases at J, with 20 bases in the middle. The CDR3 spells CASSPTGGGLGPQHF. The CDR3 coding sequence is TGTGCCAGCAGCCCGACTGGGGGGGGTTTAGGGCCCCAGCATTTT.